This TCR beta chain was documented in a study of regulatory T cells in long-lasting Graves disease. Specified time point: persistent/refractory GD, antithyroid drugs over 5 years with positive TRAb. Extracted PBMC RNA gave rise to the TCR library. Arm-PCR of CDR3 regions and iRepertoire HTBI primers were the basis on which TCR beta libraries were built. A single record per CDR3 protein comes from TCRdb applying MiXCR to the multiplex PCR reads. The table has 500,000 to 800,000 distinct CDR3 sequences, about 32% seen once. The starting material was peripheral blood mononuclear cells (PBMCs), obtained when the disease was refractory, from a patient treated with antithyroid drugs. The sequence was obtained from a female donor with Graves disease.

The CDR3 DNA reads TGTGCCAGCCCTTGGACAGGGAGCTCCTATAATTCACCCCTCCACTTT. Amino acid sequence: CASPWTGSSYNSPLHF. The chain employs TRBV28 and TRBJ1-6; 8 bases are a match to TRBD1. The CDR3 sequence is 16 residues long. J was trimmed by 0 bases and V by 8 bases; bases with no gene match: 6. Germline lookup yields CDR1 MDHEN and CDR2 SYDVKM. Full variable domain (missing parts from reference TRBV28 and TRBJ1-6): DVKVTQSSRYLVKRTGEKVFLECVQDMDHENMFWYRQDPGLGLRLIYFSYDVKMKEKGDIPEGYSVSREKKERFSLILESASTNQTSMYLCASPWTGSSYNSPLHFGNGTRLTVT.